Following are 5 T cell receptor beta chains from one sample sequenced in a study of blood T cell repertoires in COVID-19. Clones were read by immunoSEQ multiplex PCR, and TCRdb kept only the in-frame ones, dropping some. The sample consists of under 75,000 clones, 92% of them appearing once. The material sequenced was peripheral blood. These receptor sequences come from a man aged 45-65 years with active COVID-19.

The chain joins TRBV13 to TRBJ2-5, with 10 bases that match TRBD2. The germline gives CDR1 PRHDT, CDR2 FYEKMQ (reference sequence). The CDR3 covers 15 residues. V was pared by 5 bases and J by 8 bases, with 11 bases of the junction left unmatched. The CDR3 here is CASSQLAGTQGTQYF. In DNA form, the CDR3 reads TGTGCCAGCAGCCAACTAGCGGGGACCCAAGGAACCCAGTACTTC.

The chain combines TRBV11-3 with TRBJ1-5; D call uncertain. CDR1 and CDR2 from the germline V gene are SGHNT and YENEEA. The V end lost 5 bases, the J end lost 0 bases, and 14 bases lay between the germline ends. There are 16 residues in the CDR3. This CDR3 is CASSLPAVYSNQPQHF. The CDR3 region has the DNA TGTGCCAGCAGCCTCCCGGCGGTTTATAGCAATCAGCCCCAGCATTTT.

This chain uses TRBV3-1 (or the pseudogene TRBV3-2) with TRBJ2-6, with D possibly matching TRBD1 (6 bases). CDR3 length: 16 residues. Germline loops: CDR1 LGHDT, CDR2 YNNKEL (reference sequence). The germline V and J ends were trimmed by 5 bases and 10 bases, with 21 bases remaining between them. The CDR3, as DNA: TGTGCCAGCAGCTCTCTCCAGGGGCCCCCTGTGAACGTCCTGACTTTC. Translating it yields CASSSLQGPPVNVLTF.

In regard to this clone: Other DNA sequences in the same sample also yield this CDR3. In DNA, the CDR3 is TGTGCCAGCAGTGACCCTGGGCTCACAGATACGCAGTATTTT. Translation gives CASSDPGLTDTQYF. The chain carries TRBV6-4 and TRBJ2-3; the D is unclear. This CDR3 region has 14 residues. Germline V gives CDR1 MRHNA, CDR2 SNTAGT. The germline V and J ends were trimmed by 2 bases and 2 bases, with 8 bases remaining between them.

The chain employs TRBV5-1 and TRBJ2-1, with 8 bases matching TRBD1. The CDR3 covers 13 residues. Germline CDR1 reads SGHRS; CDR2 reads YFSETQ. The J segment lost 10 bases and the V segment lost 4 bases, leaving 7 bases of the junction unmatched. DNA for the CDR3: TGCGCCAGCAGCCCGGGACAGGTAAGGGAGCAGTTCTTC. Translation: CASSPGQVREQFF.